Presented here are 13 T cell receptor beta chains from one specimen sequenced in a study of technical replicates of blood from a few donors. The assay was immunoSEQ multiplex PCR, and TCRdb's table has in-frame clones only and misses some. In the table there are tens of thousands of clones, about 90% of which are singletons. The sample comprised T cells isolated from PBMCs. All receptors come from a human donor in good health. Some clones in this sample may be carry-over from other donors' samples.

V and J are TRBV18 and TRBJ2-7; TRBD2 might be the D (5 bases). This CDR3 has 15 residues. From germline, CDR1 is KGHSH and CDR2 LQKENI. Trimming removed 0 bases at V and 7 bases at J, with 16 bases between. The CDR3 reads CASSPPRLSSGEQYF. The DNA of the CDR3 is TGTGCCAGCTCACCACCTCGGCTATCCTCGGGGGAGCAGTACTTC.

The rearrangement joins TRBV7-6 to TRBJ2-1; possible D gene TRBD1, 5 bases. The germline V gene has CDR1 SGHVS and CDR2 FNYEAQ. The CDR3 extends over 13 amino acids. Trimming stripped 2 bases from V and 3 bases from J, with 5 bases between. The CDR3 loop is CASSLQGYNEQFF. Here the CDR3 DNA reads TGTGCCAGCAGCTTACAGGGCTACAATGAGCAGTTCTTC.

This clone appeared once. The rearrangement uses TRBV19 and TRBJ1-1; 7 bases are shared with TRBD1. With 5 bases clipped from V and 4 bases from J, the junction kept 1 base outside the gene matches. The CDR3 spans 12 residues. CDR1 and CDR2 from the germline V gene are LNHDA and SQIVND (reference sequence). The CDR3 DNA follows: TGTGCCAGTAGTGGACAGGCCACTGAAGCTTTCTTT. This sequence encodes CASSGQATEAFF.

The chain couples TRBV11-3 to TRBJ2-1; 7 bases are a match to TRBD2. Germline CDR1 is SGHNT and CDR2 is YENEEA. CDR3 length: 15 residues. The V segment lost 1 base and the J segment 3 bases; nucleotides outside the gene matches: 3. The CDR3 DNA follows: TGTGCCAGCAGCTTAGGGTCGGGAGGCTACAATGAGCAGTTCTTC. It is translated as CASSLGSGGYNEQFF.

The rearrangement links TRBV7-8 to TRBJ2-7; no firm D call. The CDR3 runs to 14 residues. V was cut by 6 bases and J by 1 base, with 13 bases left in between. CDR1 is SGHVS and CDR2 is FQNEAQ in the germline V gene. DNA for the CDR3: TGTGCCAGCAGGCCTCTAGAGATATCCTACGAGCAGTACTTC. Protein sequence: CASRPLEISYEQYF.

This clone was detected a few times. This chain links TRBV7-3 with TRBJ1-1; TRBD1 is a possible D gene (5 bases). From germline, CDR1 is SGHTA and CDR2 FQGTGA. The CDR3 runs to 13 residues. V shed 5 bases and J shed 3 bases, with 10 bases lying between them. The CDR3 bases are TGTGCCAGCAGCATGGACACCTACACTGAAGCTTTCTTT. Translation gives CASSMDTYTEAFF.

V usage is TRBV28 and J usage is TRBJ1-1; D is ambiguous. Germline V gene data show CDR1 as MDHEN and CDR2 as SYDVKM. V shed 4 bases and J shed 6 bases, with 9 bases lying between them. The CDR3 loop spans 12 amino acids. The CDR3, as DNA: TGTGCCAGCAGTTGGGGAGGCCCTGAAGCTTTCTTT. It yields the protein CASSWGGPEAFF.

The chain joins TRBV6-1 to TRBJ2-1; perhaps TRBD1 as D (5 bases). Germline CDR1 is MNHNS and CDR2 is SASEGT. The V end lost 10 bases, the J end lost 0 bases, and 13 bases lay between the germline ends. This CDR3 spans 14 amino acids. CDR3 coding DNA: TGTGCCACCAATAGACAGAGCTCCTACAATGAGCAGTTCTTC. It translates to CATNRQSSYNEQFF.

The J gene is TRBJ2-3, the V gene TRBV11-3, with 7 bases identical to TRBD2. There are 18 residues in the CDR3. Trimming cost V 4 bases and J 2 bases; bases outside gene matches: 15. Germline CDR1 is SGHNT and CDR2 is YENEEA. CDR3 in DNA: TGTGCCAGCAGCTCCACTCCTGGGGGGGTCCTAAACACAGATACGCAGTATTTT. This sequence encodes CASSSTPGGVLNTDTQYF.

V is TRBV29-1 and J is TRBJ2-1, with 8 bases matching TRBD2. V lost 6 bases to trimming and J lost 3 bases; unmatched junction nucleotides: 4. The CDR3 extends over 13 amino acids. Germline V lookup: CDR1 SQVTM, CDR2 ANQGSEA. CDR3 sequence (DNA): TGCAGCGTGTACGGGGGGGGCTACAATGAGCAGTTCTTC. Protein: CSVYGGGYNEQFF.

The chain links TRBV28 to TRBJ1-2, with 8 bases lining up with TRBD1. Germline values: CDR1 MDHEN, CDR2 SYDVKM. The CDR3 sequence is 14 residues long. V lost 7 bases to trimming and J lost 6 bases; unmatched junction nucleotides: 10. As DNA, the CDR3 is TGTGCCAGCACCGAAGGTGGGACAGGCCATGGCTACACCTTC. Protein product: CASTEGGTGHGYTF.

This chain connects TRBV7-9 to TRBJ2-1; TRBD2 matches at 8 bases. The V and J ends lost 1 base and 4 bases, in that order; junction bases with no gene match: 0. Germline CDR1 is SEHNR and CDR2 is FQNEAQ (reference sequence). This CDR3 has 14 residues. Written as DNA, the CDR3 is TGTGCCAGCAGCTTAGAGCGGGAGTACAATGAGCAGTTCTTC. The encoded protein is CASSLEREYNEQFF. Supplemented by reference TRBV7-9 and TRBJ2-1, the full variable domain reads DTGVSQNPRHKITKRGQNVTFRCDPISEHNRLYWYRQTLGQGPEFLTYFQNEAQLEKSRLLSDRFSAERPKGSFSTLEIQRTEQGDSAMYLCASSLEREYNEQFFGPGTRLTVL.

The gene calls are TRBV5-4 and TRBJ2-3; 8 nucleotides line up with TRBD1. V lost 9 bases and J lost 0; bases outside the gene matches: 6. The CDR3 is made up of 14 amino acids. Germline CDR1 reads SGHNT; CDR2 reads YYREEE (reference sequence). CDR3 in DNA: TGTGCCATCCGAAACAGGGGGAGCACAGATACGCAGTATTTT. This sequence encodes CAIRNRGSTDTQYF. The full variable domain, with the rest looked up from reference TRBV5-4 and TRBJ2-3, is ETGVTQSPTHLIKTRGQQVTLRCSSQSGHNTVSWYQQALGQGPQFIFQYYREEENGRGNFPPRFSGLQFPNYSSELNVNALELDDSALYLCAIRNRGSTDTQYFGPGTRLTVL.